This T cell receptor beta chain is drawn from a study of radiotherapy plus CTLA-4 blockade in lung cancer. With 6 bases removed from V and 7 bases from J, the gap between germline ends came to 20 bases. The CDR3 contains 15 residues. Germline CDR1 reads LGHNA; CDR2 reads YNFKEQ. TCRdb keeps only in-frame clones here, not all; method: immunoSEQ multiplex PCR. The sample lists about 99,000 clones; around 88% were seen once. CTLA-4 blockade using ipilimumab, together with focal radiation, was received by patients with chemo-refractory metastatic non-small-cell lung cancer. The clonotype comes from a human donor with non-small cell lung cancer that progressed on radiotherapy plus ipilimumab. Sequencing used peripheral blood, obtained from a patient treated with radiotherapy plus ipilimumab. The chain combines TRBV4-2 with TRBJ2-3, with D perhaps assigned TRBD1 or TRBD2 (5 bases each). The DNA for the CDR3 is TGTGCCAGCAGAGACCGGGACCTGCTCTCAAATACGCAGTATTTT. Amino acid sequence: CASRDRDLLSNTQYF.